These 19 T cell receptor beta chains were all obtained from the same sample, sequenced in a study of blood T cell repertoires in COVID-19. Assay: immunoSEQ multiplex PCR; the TCRdb copy retains only in-frame clones and omits some. The sample carries around 150,000 clones, more than 60% recorded once. Sequenced sample: peripheral blood. These TCRs come from a woman aged 45-65 years with active or convalescent COVID-19.

The rearrangement joins TRBV2 to TRBJ1-4; TRBD1 agrees at 7 bases. V was pared by 0 bases and J by 7 bases, with 2 bases of the junction left unmatched. CDR1 SNHLY and CDR2 FYNNEI come from the germline V gene. The CDR3 is made up of 14 amino acids. CDR3 sequence (DNA): TGTGCCAGCAGTGAAGCAGGGGGCGGTGAAAAACTGTTTTTT. Its protein product is CASSEAGGGEKLFF.

V and J are TRBV30 and TRBJ2-1; TRBD2 is a possible D gene (5 bases). Germline CDR1 GTSNPN, CDR2 SVGIG (reference sequence). Trimming shortened V by 5 bases and J by 7 bases, and 9 bases separated the two germline ends. The CDR3 contains 11 residues. The CDR3 is CAWDRGNEQFF. The CDR3 bases are TGTGCCTGGGACCGAGGGAATGAGCAGTTCTTC.

DNA of the CDR3: TGTGCCACGACAGGGGGGTTGAGCACAGATACGCAGTATTTT. This encodes CATTGGLSTDTQYF. The rearrangement links TRBV30 to TRBJ2-3; 9 bases agree with TRBD1. Germline CDR1 GTSNPN, CDR2 SVGIG (reference sequence). The CDR3 length is 14 residues. V was clipped by 8 bases and J by 0 bases; unmatched bases: 6.

CDR3 in amino acids: CSVKRSVQETQYF. For the CDR3, the DNA is TGCAGCGTTAAACGGAGCGTACAAGAGACCCAGTACTTC. This chain links TRBV29-1 with TRBJ2-5, with D hard to call. The ends were cut back, 5 bases at V and 2 bases at J, with 12 bases in the middle. CDR3 length equals 13 residues. In germline, CDR1 is SQVTM, CDR2 ANQGSEA.

The rearrangement uses TRBV30 and TRBJ1-5, with 9 bases that match TRBD1. With V trimmed by 5 bases and J by 4 bases, 3 bases remained unmatched. The germline V gene encodes CDR1 GTSNPN and CDR2 SVGIG (reference sequence). The CDR3 spans 13 residues. The CDR3 region has the DNA TGTGCCTGGTCGGGGACAGGGAATCAGCCCCAGCATTTT. Its protein is CAWSGTGNQPQHF.

This clone has just one count. The chain couples TRBV24-1 to TRBJ2-5, with a tentative D call TRBD2 (5 bases). The V end lost 5 bases, the J end lost 7 bases, and 31 bases lay between the germline ends. The CDR3 is 19 residues long. Germline V gives CDR1 KGHDR, CDR2 SFDVKD. CDR3 loop: CATSVLRKRHLNRKGTQYF. The CDR3 coding sequence is TGTGCCACCAGTGTCCTCCGGAAGCGGCACCTGAACCGAAAAGGGACCCAGTACTTC.

The rearrangement uses TRBV11-1 and TRBJ2-4; D possibly corresponds to TRBD2 (5 bases). The CDR3 is made up of 13 amino acids. The germline V and J ends were trimmed by 3 bases and 9 bases, with 12 bases remaining between them. The germline gives CDR1 SGHAT, CDR2 FQDESV (reference sequence). Written as DNA, the CDR3 is TGTGCCAGCAGCTTTCCAGAGGGAACCATTCAGTACTTC. This translates into CASSFPEGTIQYF. Variable domain in full (rest from reference TRBV11-1 and TRBJ2-4): EAEVAQSPRYKITEKSQAVAFWCDPISGHATLYWYRQILGQGPELLVQFQDESVVDDSQLPKDRFSAERLKGVDSTLKIQPAELGDSAMYLCASSFPEGTIQYFGAGTRLSVL.

The rearrangement uses TRBV9 and TRBJ2-7; 7 positions match TRBD2. Trimming at V came to 3 bases and at J to 1 base, leaving 4 bases not matched to a gene. There are 14 residues in the CDR3. CDR1 is SGDLS and CDR2 is YYNGEE in the germline V gene. The CDR3 DNA is TGTGCCAGCAGCGCTTACGGGGGGTCCTACGAGCAGTACTTC. This codes for CASSAYGGSYEQYF.

V usage is TRBV28 and J usage is TRBJ1-1; maybe TRBD1 (5 bases). Trimming took 3 bases from V and 10 from J, leaving 12 bases between them. This CDR3 is 12 amino acids long. Germline V lookup: CDR1 MDHEN, CDR2 SYDVKM. The CDR3 DNA reads as TGTGCCAGCAGTTTGCTGCGGGGGTTAGCTTTCTTT. Translation gives CASSLLRGLAFF.

This sequence joins TRBV3-1 (or the pseudogene TRBV3-2) and TRBJ1-4; 8 bases are a match to TRBD1. Looked up from germline, CDR1 is LGHDT and CDR2 is YNNKEL (reference sequence). The CDR3 has 16 residues. V gave up 4 bases and J gave up 8 bases; unmatched junction bases: 12. The CDR3 nucleotides read TGTGCCAGCAGCCCAAGATCGGCAGGGGGCAGAGAAAAACTGTTTTTT. Its protein is CASSPRSAGGREKLFF.

The V and J genes are TRBV14 and TRBJ1-6, with TRBD1 as a possible D gene (6 bases). V lost 4 bases, J lost 8 bases, and 9 bases lay in between. Germline lookup yields CDR1 SGHDN and CDR2 FVKESK. This CDR3 spans 13 amino acids. CDR3 bases: TGTGCCAGCAGCCCCCGACAGGATTCACCCCTCCACTTT. Residues: CASSPRQDSPLHF.

The chain uses TRBV19 and TRBJ1-2; D uncertain. Trimming stripped 7 bases from V and 2 bases from J, with 20 bases between. Germline loops: CDR1 LNHDA, CDR2 SQIVND (reference sequence). This CDR3 has 16 residues. CDR3 amino acids: CASTRQARSENYGYTF. Written as DNA, the CDR3 is TGTGCCAGTACCCGGCAGGCACGGTCGGAAAACTATGGCTACACCTTC.

CDR3 in DNA: TGCGCCAGCAGCCAAGACCACGGCAGCGGGAGGACCCAGTACTTC. Amino acids: CASSQDHGSGRTQYF. The chain combines TRBV4-1 with TRBJ2-5; 8 bases are a match to TRBD2. This CDR3 has 15 amino acids. Per the germline V gene, CDR1 is MGHRA and CDR2 is YSYEKL. After removal of 0 bases from V and 7 bases from J, the junction contained 7 bases not matched to a gene.

The table lists this clone with a count of one. The chain combines TRBV5-6 with TRBJ2-7; TRBD2 matches at 12 bases. The CDR3 extends over 15 amino acids. Germline V gene lookup returns CDR1 SGHDT and CDR2 YYEEEE. Unmatched junction bases numbered 4, after V lost 4 bases and J lost 2 bases. CDR3 amino acids: CASSRLAGGTYEQYF. The CDR3, as DNA: TGTGCCAGCAGCCGCCTAGCGGGAGGGACCTACGAGCAGTACTTC.

V gene TRBV11-2 combines with J gene TRBJ2-7, with 9 nucleotides matching TRBD2. With V trimmed by 0 bases and J by 4 bases, 7 bases remained unmatched. The CDR3 consists of 16 residues. CDR1 SGHAT and CDR2 FQNNGV come from the germline V gene. This CDR3 is CASSLDRGGGAYEQYF. CDR3 DNA: TGTGCCAGCAGCTTAGATCGCGGCGGGGGGGCTTACGAGCAGTACTTC. The whole variable domain, remainder taken from reference TRBV11-2 and TRBJ2-7, is EAGVAQSPRYKIIEKRQSVAFWCNPISGHATLYWYQQILGQGPKLLIQFQNNGVVDDSQLPKDRFSAERLKGVDSTLKIQPAKLEDSAVYLCASSLDRGGGAYEQYFGPGTRLTVT.

The chain couples TRBV28 to TRBJ2-7, with D possibly being TRBD1 (6 bases). Germline V CDR1 and CDR2: MDHEN, SYDVKM. The CDR3 sequence is 17 residues long. The V end lost 3 bases, the J end lost 2 bases, and 20 bases lay between the germline ends. The CDR3 sequence is CASSFKTGSPSTYEQYF. The CDR3 region has the DNA TGTGCCAGCAGTTTTAAAACAGGGTCCCCTTCCACCTACGAGCAGTACTTC. The whole variable domain, filled in from reference TRBV28 and TRBJ2-7, reads DVKVTQSSRYLVKRTGEKVFLECVQDMDHENMFWYRQDPGLGLRLIYFSYDVKMKEKGDIPEGYSVSREKKERFSLILESASTNQTSMYLCASSFKTGSPSTYEQYFGPGTRLTVT.

The V and J genes are TRBV2 and TRBJ2-2; 11 nucleotides match TRBD2. The junction had 6 bases not matched to a gene; V was cut back by 2 bases and J by 4 bases. This CDR3 has 17 residues. The germline gives CDR1 SNHLY, CDR2 FYNNEI. The CDR3 DNA is TGTGCCAGCAGTGAATCGGCACTAGCGGGAGCCACCGGGGAGCTGTTTTTT. This translates into CASSESALAGATGELFF. The complete variable domain, with remaining parts taken from reference TRBV2 and TRBJ2-2, reads EPEVTQTPSHQVTQMGQEVILRCVPISNHLYFYWYRQILGQKVEFLVSFYNNEISEKSEIFDDQFSVERPDGSNFTLKIRSTKLEDSAMYFCASSESALAGATGELFFGEGSRLTVL.

The chain is built from TRBV25-1 and TRBJ1-3; D ambiguous. Trimming cost V 6 bases and J 5 bases, with 8 bases left between them. Germline V gives CDR1 MGHDK, CDR2 SYGVNS. This CDR3 spans 12 amino acids. Here the CDR3 reads CASSLTRNTIYF. The CDR3 coding sequence is TGTGCCAGCAGCCTAACTCGAAACACCATATATTTT. Supplemented by reference TRBV25-1 and TRBJ1-3, the full variable domain reads EADIYQTPRYLVIGTGKKITLECSQTMGHDKMYWYQQDPGMELHLIHYSYGVNSTEKGDLSSESTVSRIRTEHFPLTLESARPSHTSQYLCASSLTRNTIYFGEGSWLTVV.

This clone showed up just once. The chain is built from TRBV6-5 and TRBJ1-1; possibly TRBD1 for D (5 bases). CDR3 size: 13 residues. The germline CDR1 and CDR2 sequences are MNHEY and SVGAGI. V dropped 10 bases and J dropped 4 bases, with 16 bases sitting between them. CDR3 protein: CATFLVGGTEAFF. DNA of the CDR3: TGTGCCACCTTCTTGGTGGGGGGCACTGAAGCTTTCTTT.